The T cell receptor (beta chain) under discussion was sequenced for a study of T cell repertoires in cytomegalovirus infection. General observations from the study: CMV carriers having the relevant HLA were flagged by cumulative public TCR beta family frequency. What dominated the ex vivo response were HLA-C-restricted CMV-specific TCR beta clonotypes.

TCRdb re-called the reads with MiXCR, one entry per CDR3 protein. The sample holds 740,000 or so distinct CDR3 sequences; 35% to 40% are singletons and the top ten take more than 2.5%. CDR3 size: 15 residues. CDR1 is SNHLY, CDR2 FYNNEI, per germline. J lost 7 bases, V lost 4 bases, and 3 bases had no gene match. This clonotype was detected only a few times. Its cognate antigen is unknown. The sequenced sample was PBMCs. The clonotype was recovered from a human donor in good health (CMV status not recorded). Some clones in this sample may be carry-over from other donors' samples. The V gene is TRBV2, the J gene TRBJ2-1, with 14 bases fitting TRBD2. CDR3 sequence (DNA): TGTGCCAGCAGTGCGGGACTAGCGGGAGATAATGAGCAGTTCTTC. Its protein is CASSAGLAGDNEQFF.